A single sample is the source of the 2 T cell receptor beta chains below, sequenced in a study of cytomegalovirus exposure and HLA in healthy donors. The PCR used 60 Vbeta and 13 Jbeta primers. The method was immunoSEQ multiplex PCR; TCRdb's version includes in-frame clones alone and lacks a portion of them. The data contain some 190,000 clones, more than 75% of them singletons. Sequenced sample: PBMCs. These TCRs come from a man between 35 and 55 years old in good health and CMV-seronegative.

The genes are TRBV5-1 and TRBJ2-5, with 7 nucleotides matching TRBD1. The CDR3 runs 16 residues. The junction had 10 bases not matched to a gene; V was cut back by 0 bases and J by 5 bases. Germline CDR1 reads SGHRS; CDR2 reads YFSETQ. The CDR3 sequence: CASSLAFSTGMETQYF. CDR3 DNA: TGCGCCAGCAGCTTGGCCTTCTCGACAGGGATGGAGACCCAGTACTTC.

Only one count was recorded for this clone. The gene calls are TRBV5-6 and TRBJ1-4; the match to TRBD1 covers 8 bases. J gave up 5 bases and V 4 bases, and 7 bases lay outside the gene matches. Per germline, CDR1 SGHDT and CDR2 YYEEEE. The CDR3 contains 15 residues. The CDR3 DNA is TGTGCCAGCAGCGGGACAGGTTCTGCAAATGAAAAACTGTTTTTT. Protein: CASSGTGSANEKLFF.